The rows below give T cell receptor beta chains drawn from one sample of a study of regulatory T cells in long-lasting Graves disease. MiXCR was run by TCRdb on the multiplex PCR reads, yielding one entry per CDR3 protein. The sample includes 700,000 or so distinct CDR3 sequences, around 30% of them seen just once. This specimen was peripheral blood mononuclear cells (PBMCs), taken when the disease was refractory, from a patient treated with antithyroid drugs. These receptors all come from a female donor with Graves disease. Each CDR3 is given with its conserved first and last residue. A D gene is named only where the DNA matches it firmly. Clone size appears in some rows only: once, few, many, or a class for an expanded clone.

V gene	J gene	clone size	D gene	CDR3 DNA	CDR3 protein
TRBV30	TRBJ1-1	.	.	TGTGCCTGGAGTCGGCAGGGATCCTCTGAAGCTTTCTTT	CAWSRQGSSEAFF
TRBV2	TRBJ1-1	many	.	TGTGCCAGCAGTGAAGAGGGGGGAAGTGGAACTGAAGCTTTCTTT	CASSEEGGSGTEAFF
TRBV7-9	TRBJ1-1	few	TRBD1	TGTGCCAGCGACAGGGGCACTGAAGCTTTCTTT	CASDRGTEAFF
TRBV11-1	TRBJ1-1	.	.	TGTGCCAGCAGCTTAGGGGGGCCACAGAACACTGAAGCTTTCTTT	CASSLGGPQNTEAFF
TRBV18	TRBJ1-6	.	.	TGTGCCAGCTCACCACAGGACTCTAGCTCCTATAATTCACCCCTCCACTTT	CASSPQDSSSYNSPLHF
TRBV12-3/TRBV12-4	TRBJ1-5	many	.	TGTGCCAGCAGCCCTTACAGGGTAGGTCAGCCCCAGCATTTT	CASSPYRVGQPQHF
TRBV15	TRBJ2-7	few	TRBD2	TGTGCCACCAGCAGAGAGCGGGAGATATCCTACGAGCAGTACTTC	CATSREREISYEQYF
TRBV7-9	TRBJ1-3	.	.	TGTGCCAGCAGCGGCCGCCGGACAGTGTCTGGAAACACCATATATTTT	CASSGRRTVSGNTIYF
TRBV20-1	TRBJ1-3	few	TRBD1	TGCAGTGCTAGATCGCTTGAGGACAGGGGGATTCGAAACACCATATATTTT	CSARSLEDRGIRNTIYF
TRBV25-1	TRBJ2-7	.	TRBD1	TGTGCCAGCAGTGAGACAGGGGAGTACTACGAGCAGTACTTC	CASSETGEYYEQYF
TRBV29-1	TRBJ2-7	.	.	TGCAGCGTTGGTCTGGACAACGAGCAGTACTTC	CSVGLDNEQYF
TRBV3-1	TRBJ1-5	.	.	TGTGCCAGCAGCCATGGAGGCGGGCAAGGGGGTCAGCCCCAGCATTTT	CASSHGGGQGGQPQHF
TRBV29-1	TRBJ1-1	.	.	TGCAGCCACCAAGGGGTGAACACTGAAGCTTTCTTT	CSHQGVNTEAFF
TRBV12-3/TRBV12-4	TRBJ1-4	.	TRBD1	TGTGCCAGCAGTCCCTCCAGGGGGACTAATGAAAAACTGTTTTTT	CASSPSRGTNEKLFF
TRBV6-2/TRBV6-3	TRBJ1-1	.	.	TGTGCCAGCAGTGCCGGGACATTTCTGAGCGGTTCAGCTTTCTTT	CASSAGTFLSGSAFF
TRBV20-1	TRBJ2-7	.	.	TGCAGTGCTAGAGATTGGGACGGCTACGAGCAGTACTTC	CSARDWDGYEQYF
TRBV15	TRBJ1-5	.	TRBD1	TGTGCCACCAGCAGAGAGGCCCCGGGACAGGGGGCTTACGGTAGCAATCAGCCCCAGCATTTT	CATSREAPGQGAYGSNQPQHF
TRBV5-1	TRBJ2-7	.	.	TGCGCCAGCAGCTGGGGGACCAGTCTCGGCGAGCAGTACTTC	CASSWGTSLGEQYF
TRBV11-2	TRBJ1-2	.	.	TGTGCCAGCAGTCCAAGAGGTGCAGTTTTACGAATTAACTATGGCTACACCTTC	CASSPRGAVLRINYGYTF
TRBV6-2/TRBV6-3	TRBJ2-1	.	TRBD2	TGTGCCAGCAGTGAAACCCCTCCGGGACTAGCCTACAATGAGCAGTTCTTC	CASSETPPGLAYNEQFF
TRBV5-1	TRBJ2-7	.	TRBD2	TGCGCCAGCAGCTTCTCGACTAGCGGAGAGCAGTACTTC	CASSFSTSGEQYF
TRBV25-1	TRBJ1-4	many	TRBD1	TGCGCCAGCAGCAGGGGCACAGGGGCTAATGAAAAACTGTTTTTT	CASSRGTGANEKLFF
TRBV5-1	TRBJ1-1	few	.	TGCGCCAGCAGCTTGGACTACAGGAGTACAGAAGCTTTCTTT	CASSLDYRSTEAFF
TRBV6-1	TRBJ1-5	.	TRBD1	TGTGCCAGCAGTCGCCCATCCGGGACAGGGGGCGCGAATCAGCCCCAGCATTTT	CASSRPSGTGGANQPQHF
TRBV6-2/TRBV6-3	TRBJ1-2	.	.	TGTGCCAGCAGTTACAAGGGGCTTGGGGGAATCTATGGCTACACCTTC	CASSYKGLGGIYGYTF
TRBV12-3/TRBV12-4	TRBJ1-5	many	TRBD1	TGTGCCAGCAGCCCCGGACAGGGGGCAAATCAGCCCCAGCATTTT	CASSPGQGANQPQHF
TRBV4-1	TRBJ1-4	.	TRBD1	TGCGCCAGCAGCCACCCACGGGGACAGGGGGAGGAAAAACTGTTTTTT	CASSHPRGQGEEKLFF
TRBV12-3/TRBV12-4	TRBJ1-6	few	TRBD1	TGTGCCAGCAGTCCCCAGATGACAGGGAATTCACCCCTCCACTTT	CASSPQMTGNSPLHF
TRBV12-3/TRBV12-4	TRBJ2-2	.	TRBD1	TGTGCCAGCAGCGTTACAGGGGGAGACACCGGGGAGCTGTTTTTT	CASSVTGGDTGELFF
TRBV6-1	TRBJ1-6	few	.	TGTGCCAGCAGGTCGAGAGCCGACAGATATAATTCACCCCTCCACTTT	CASRSRADRYNSPLHF
TRBV13	TRBJ1-4	.	TRBD1	TGTGCCAGCAGCTTCGGGACAGGGCCTGAAAAACTGTTTTTT	CASSFGTGPEKLFF
TRBV30	TRBJ1-1	.	.	TGTGCCTGGAGTGTGAAAGGCCCGGGGACTTTCTTT	CAWSVKGPGTFF
TRBV5-1	TRBJ1-1	few	TRBD1	TGCGCCAGCAGTTTTGACCGACAGGGGACGAGCACTGAAGCTTTCTTT	CASSFDRQGTSTEAFF
TRBV6-6	TRBJ1-2	.	TRBD1	TGTGCCAGCAGTTACTCGCGGACAGGGGCGGGTGGCTACACCTTC	CASSYSRTGAGGYTF
TRBV9	TRBJ2-7	.	.	TGTGCCAGCAGCGTAGAACCGGGCCGGGAGCAGTACTTC	CASSVEPGREQYF
TRBV11-2	TRBJ1-2	.	TRBD1	TGTGCCAGCAAAGAGACAGGGTCGGATGGCTACACCTTC	CASKETGSDGYTF
TRBV12-3/TRBV12-4	TRBJ2-7	many	.	TGTGCCAGCAGTTTTAGAATCACTGGGAACTACGAGCAGTACTTC	CASSFRITGNYEQYF
TRBV9	TRBJ1-1	few	.	TGTGCCAGCAGCACACAACCGAGAATGAACACTGAAGCTTTCTTT	CASSTQPRMNTEAFF
TRBV6-5	TRBJ1-2	many	TRBD1	TGTGCCAGCAGTTACTCCAGACAGGGAAGCGACCTTAACTATGGCTACACCTTC	CASSYSRQGSDLNYGYTF
TRBV6-1	TRBJ1-1	few	.	TGTGCCAGCAGAGGGGGGCCCACTCCATCGGGGAACACTGAAGCTTTCTTT	CASRGGPTPSGNTEAFF
TRBV12-3/TRBV12-4	TRBJ2-7	many	TRBD1	TGTGCCAGCAGTTCCCGGGACAGGGTTTACGAGCAGTACTTC	CASSSRDRVYEQYF
TRBV12-3/TRBV12-4	TRBJ1-1	few	.	TGTGCCAGCAAATGGCGGGGAGAAGCTTTCTTT	CASKWRGEAFF
TRBV29-1	TRBJ1-2	.	TRBD1	TGCAGCGTTGATCCACCGGGACAGGGTTCGCAAGGCGATGGCTACACCTTC	CSVDPPGQGSQGDGYTF
TRBV5-1	TRBJ1-1	few	.	TGCGCCAGCAGCTTGGGTAGGGTAGGCAACACTGAAGCTTTCTTT	CASSLGRVGNTEAFF
TRBV20-1	TRBJ1-2	.	.	TGCAGTGCTAGATCCAACCCTTATGGCTACACCTTC	CSARSNPYGYTF